This TCR beta chain was identified during a study of control samples from healthy donors and cancer patients. Sequencing used immunoSEQ multiplex PCR; TCRdb keeps in-frame clones, though not all of them. The sample records 150,000 to 200,000 clones, 90% to 95% being singletons. In its sample, this clone was seen once. This clonotype was obtained from a man aged 25 to 40 in good health. Sequencing used blood.

CDR3 nucleotides: TGTGCCAGCAGTGAAGCGTCGGGGAACACTGAAGCTTTCTTT. Translating it yields CASSEASGNTEAFF. The J gene is TRBJ1-1, the V gene TRBV6-1; D remains unclear. The CDR3 sequence is 14 residues long. Trimming removed 0 bases from V and 1 base from J, with 6 bases in between. Germline CDR1 reads MNHNS; CDR2 reads SASEGT.